This paragraph covers one T cell receptor (beta chain) sequence. Its antigen is not known. The data originate from a study of T cell clonotyping in hematopoietic cell transplantation. The V end lost 2 bases, the J end lost 3 bases, and 19 bases lay between the germline ends. CDR3 length: 16 amino acids. CDR1 GTSNPN and CDR2 SVGIG come from the germline V gene (reference sequence). The assay was immunoSEQ multiplex PCR, and TCRdb's table has in-frame clones only and misses some. Of thousands of clones listed, over 65% are singletons. Blood collection times were about day -28 and days 30, 100, 180 posttransplant. Regarding the study as a whole: Graft donor and pretransplant recipient Inverse Simpson Index values predicted broader posttransplant TCR diversity.

The specimen comprised PBMCs, sampled 100 days after allogeneic stem cell transplant. The TCR sequence derives from a male patient between 45 and 60 years old who had an allogeneic stem cell transplant from an unrelated donor, so the T cells may come from the graft donor. Some clones in this sample may be carry-over from other donors' samples. The J gene is TRBJ1-1, the V gene TRBV30; D is unresolved. This chain's CDR3 is CAWSPRKSGIDTEAFF. CDR3 in DNA: TGTGCCTGGAGTCCCCGGAAGTCCGGGATTGACACTGAAGCTTTCTTT.